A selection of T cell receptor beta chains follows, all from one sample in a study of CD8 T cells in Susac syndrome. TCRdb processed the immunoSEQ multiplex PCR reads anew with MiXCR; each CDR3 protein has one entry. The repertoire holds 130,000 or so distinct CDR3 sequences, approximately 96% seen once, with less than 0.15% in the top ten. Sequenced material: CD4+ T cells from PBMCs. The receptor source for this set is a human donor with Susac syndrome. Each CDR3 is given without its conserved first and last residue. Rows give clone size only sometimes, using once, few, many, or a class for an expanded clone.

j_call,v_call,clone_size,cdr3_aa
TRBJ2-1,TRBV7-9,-,ASSSSKGGFDNEQF
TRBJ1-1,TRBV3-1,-,ASSQDRGTAGAF
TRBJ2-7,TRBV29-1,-,SVKQYTGDYEQY
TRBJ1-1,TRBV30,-,ASGLGREAF
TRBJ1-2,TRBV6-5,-,ASSYSYGVYGYT
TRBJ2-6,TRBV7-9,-,ASSAQGLGANVLT
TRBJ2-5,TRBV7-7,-,ASSLNRQETQY
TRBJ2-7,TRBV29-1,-,SVGQVGEQY
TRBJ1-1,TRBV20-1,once,SALTTNTEAF
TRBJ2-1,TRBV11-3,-,ASSSGASPMEQF
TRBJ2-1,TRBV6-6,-,ACQTSGRPNEQF
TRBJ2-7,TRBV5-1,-,ASSPDGLNYEQY
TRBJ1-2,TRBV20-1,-,SAINRGREGGYT
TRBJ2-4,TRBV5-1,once,ASSDGLAGVTY
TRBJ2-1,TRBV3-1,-,ASSQEVAAYNEQF
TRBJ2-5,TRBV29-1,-,SVLLRGQETQY
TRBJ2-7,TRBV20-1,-,SARDLLTRGEQY
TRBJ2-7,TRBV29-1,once,SGGVGGSNYEQY
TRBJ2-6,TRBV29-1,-,SVELWASGANVLT
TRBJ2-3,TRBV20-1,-,SARRQGVDTQY
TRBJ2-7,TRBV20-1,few,SANSLGEQY
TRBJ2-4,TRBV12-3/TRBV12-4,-,ASSLAHEGRAKNIQY
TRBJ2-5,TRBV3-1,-,ASSQGAGGPETQY
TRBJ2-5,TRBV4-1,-,ASSPYGAGGGETQY
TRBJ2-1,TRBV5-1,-,ASSSTGEQF
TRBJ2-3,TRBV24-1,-,ATSDSTGTDTQY
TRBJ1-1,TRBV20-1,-,SASILNTEAF
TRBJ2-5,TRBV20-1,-,SGRTGLPGETQY
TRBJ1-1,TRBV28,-,ASSRTPGQGPPEAF
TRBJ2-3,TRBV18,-,ASSLDRIRTDTQY
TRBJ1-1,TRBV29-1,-,SVGGGITEAF
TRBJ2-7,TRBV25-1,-,ASSEPGTGTYEQY
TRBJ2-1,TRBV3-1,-,ASSQEKGEQF
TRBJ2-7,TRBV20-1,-,SARVPGQSSYEQY
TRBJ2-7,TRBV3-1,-,ASSHLGPVYEQY
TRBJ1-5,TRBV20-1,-,SARFSRGQPQH
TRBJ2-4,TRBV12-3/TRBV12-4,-,ASSLPAVAKNIQY
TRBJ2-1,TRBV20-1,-,SASRREGEQF
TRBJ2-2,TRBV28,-,ASSLGDRKTGELF
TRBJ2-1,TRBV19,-,ASSSQGSYNEQF
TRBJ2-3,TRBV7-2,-,ASSFLAGGGGTDTQY
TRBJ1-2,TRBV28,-,ASRTTGKDGYT
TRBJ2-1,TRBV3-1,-,ASSQARTLYNEQF
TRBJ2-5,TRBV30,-,AWSAYRGSQETQY
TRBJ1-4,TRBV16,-,ASSQFSNLYEKLF
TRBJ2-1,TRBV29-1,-,IAGREYEQF
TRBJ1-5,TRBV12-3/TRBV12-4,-,ASSPGGQPNQPQH
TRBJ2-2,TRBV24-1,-,ATSAGVNTGELF
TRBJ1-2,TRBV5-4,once,ASSRTGMVYGYT
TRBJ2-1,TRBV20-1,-,SAFPGLADNEQF
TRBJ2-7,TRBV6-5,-,ASSLARTGDYEQY
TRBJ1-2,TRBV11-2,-,ASTGTAPGGYT
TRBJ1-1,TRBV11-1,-,ASILGESSSLNTEAF
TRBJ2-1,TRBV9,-,ASMGAGGPTYNEQF